This TCR beta chain is from a study of long-term antiretroviral therapy in people with HIV (dated by TCRdb to 2022 to 2024). Notes on the research overall: The earliest samples were collected about a decade before the 2015 WHO recommendation for immediate ART, when ART was typically delayed until CD4 counts fell. This retrospective serial study examined whether starting ART and sustained HIV suppression were associated with changes in the composition and diversity of the TRB repertoire in peripheral blood. No cross-contamination during QIAcube processing was shown when test extractions of a monoclonal T-cell line were performed alongside fewer than 35 polyclonal samples. A total of some 210 cryopreserved PBMC samples were contributed to the cohort by 30 adults with confirmed HIV infection, with samples collected serially over a mean of about 6 years (range 1-12). Of the approximately 32 participants with HIV, 10 to 11 were female. What the work shows at the level of the full study, not this receptor alone: Inferences about post-ART repertoire changes were limited because no data were available on ART adherence, viral resistance or therapy changes. Because pre-ART samples had limited cell numbers, profiling was done on unsorted PBMC rather than on sorted CD4+ and CD8+ T cells. The repertoire was dominated across all time points by expanded TRB clones identified before ART initiation, although this dominance was seen to fluctuate and to decrease in many PLHIV after ART. A significant increase in TRB diversity was found to be associated with ART initiation, although TRB diversity was observed to remain significantly below that of transplant donor controls even after long-term ART. The samples span the years 2004 to 2017, and the ART regimens used may be less effective than current regimens. Narrower CDR3 length ranges were observed in HIV repertoires than in controls, and an antigen-experienced repertoire with only a slight naive shift after ART was suggested by the network structure. Limited PBMC availability meant only the TCR beta chain was sequenced, without alpha chain pairing.

The immunoSEQ hsTCRB v3.0 assay was used at survey level resolution to sequence the TRB variable region. The target sequencing depth for TRB was 40,000-50,000 T-cell genomes per sample. An Illumina MiSeq with a v3 150-cycle kit was used to sequence the pooled TRB libraries. In the paper's pipeline: Repertoire analysis was performed in R inside a reproducible Nextflow workflow that covered QC, data transformation and analysis. LymphoSeq2, an R package for AIRR-Seq data exploration, was used to implement custom analyses. Several samples that produced fewer than 5000 total TRB sequences were removed, so 190 or so HIV repertoires were analyzed. Among the 190 or so HIV repertoires that were kept, roughly 58 were collected before ART initiation and over 120 were collected after ART initiation. Repertoires were downsampled to 5000 TRB nucleotide sequences, with summary statistics averaged over 100 downsampling iterations. The analysis kept only TRB sequences whose CDR3 regions were at least seven amino acids long. Diversity was measured with a Shannon entropy-derived clonality score and the Gini coefficient. In repertoire networks, the top 5000 CDR3 amino acid sequences were linked whenever an edit distance of one separated two sequences. For TRB CDR3 amino acid sequences, GLIPH2 was used to predict antigen specificity groups and MHC restriction. Known CMV, EBV, HIV or tissue antigen associations were flagged by matching CDR3 amino acid sequences against VDJdb and McPAS-TCR. Pre-ART, post-ART and control groups were compared with Wilcoxon signed-rank tests and Holm-Bonferroni correction. TCRdb obtained this table from immuneACCESS and retained in-frame rearrangements with V and J assigned. These tables miss some clones; where compared with another copy, unresolved V genes account for less than half of the shortfall, and the remainder is unexplained. V and J calls and clone size are given by that table; D and trimming were obtained from the DNA. This sample has nearly 11,000 clones in its table, and about 80% of those were observed once. Around a fifth of the sample is held by the ten biggest clonotypes.

Comments on this clone: There is no known antigen for this receptor. No base-level quality is on record; no much larger clone is a single base apart.

Participants were included only if at least one PBMC sample before ART initiation and at least two post-ART samples were available. Every participant with HIV received treatment in the United States of America. Before DNA extraction, cryopreserved samples containing 1-10 million PBMC were thawed and washed. At the time of the earliest PBMC sample, participants with HIV were aged between about 23 and 54 years. Per participant, PBMC samples came from 1-4 timepoints prior to ART initiation and 2-8 timepoints following ART initiation, for a median of 7 samples. Serial HIV viral load, CD4+ T-cell count, ART history and demographic data were obtained for every participant. Using a Qiagen kit on a QIAcube, genomic DNA was extracted from unsorted PBMC, with samples processed in batches of 12. The germline V gene provides CDR1 MDHEN and CDR2 SYDVKM. Trimming removed 6 bases from V and 1 base from J, leaving 18 bases between the germline ends. Including the terminal cysteine and phenylalanine, the CDR3 comprises 17 residues. The retained sequence is limited to the CDR3, 51 bases, with the frame set at the first base.

The sequence derives from a man between 25 and 39 years old with HIV. The chain couples TRBV28 to TRBJ2-2; too little of a D gene remains to name it. Sample: unsorted PBMCs, taken at the start of antiretroviral therapy, before treatment. Here is the DNA: TGTGCCAGCAGCCCATCGGCTGGTGTCCTGAACACCGGGGAGCTGTTTTTT. It translates as CASSPSAGVLNTGELFF.